Below, 26 T cell receptor beta chains from the same sample are listed, as sequenced in a study of CD8+CD57+ T cells in acquired aplastic anemia (dated by TCRdb to between 2018 and 2020). Sequencing relied on an Illumina HiSeq 2000. Genomic DNA served as template for TCR beta VDJ combination and CDR3 sequence profiling. The public reads were quality trimmed at Q25 with fastp and then assembled into clones with MiXCR by TCRdb, keeping productive beta chains. Each record represents a unique CDR3 protein, reported with the most common genes and DNA among its rows. This sample comprises about 290,000 distinct CDR3 sequences, 56% of them detected only once. The top ten constitute approximately 1.2% of the sample. Flow cytometry had shown CD8+CD57+ cell expansion in the patients selected for sequencing. Sequencing used sorted CD4+, CD8+, or CD8+CD57+ T cells (not recorded which) from PBMCs. These receptors were taken from a human donor with aplastic anemia.

This rearrangement joins TRBV2 to TRBJ1-4; D call uncertain. Per the germline V gene, CDR1 is SNHLY and CDR2 is FYNNEI. This CDR3 is built from 16 residues. V was trimmed by 6 bases and J by 3 bases, leaving 17 bases between them. The CDR3 nucleotides read TGTGCCAGCAGCGTCCACGTCCAGGCGGCTAATGAAAAACTGTTTTTT. Its protein product is CASSVHVQAANEKLFF. The variable domain in full, with the rest retrieved from reference TRBV2 and TRBJ1-4, is EPEVTQTPSHQVTQMGQEVILRCVPISNHLYFYWYRQILGQKVEFLVSFYNNEISEKSEIFDDQFSVERPDGSNFTLKIRSTKLEDSAMYFCASSVHVQAANEKLFFGSGTQLSVL.

The table lists this clonotype with a count of one. The chain carries TRBV24-1 and TRBJ2-1; D perhaps matches TRBD1 (5 bases). The V gene lost 5 bases and the J gene lost 0 bases, with 13 bases spanning the gap. This CDR3 is built from 16 residues. The V gene's germline CDR1 is KGHDR and CDR2 SFDVKD. DNA of the CDR3: TGTGCCACCAGTGGTTTTAGGACAAGCTCCTACAATGAGCAGTTCTTC. It translates to CATSGFRTSSYNEQFF.

This clonotype was seen a single time. The rearrangement joins TRBV20-1 to TRBJ1-2, with D unclear. Germline CDR1 DFQATT, CDR2 SNEGSKA (reference sequence). The CDR3 sequence is 13 residues long. V was cut by 6 bases and J by 4 bases, with 15 bases left in between. The CDR3 sequence is CSASSKGIYGYTF. Written as DNA, the CDR3 is TGCAGTGCGTCCTCTAAAGGGATCTATGGCTACACCTTC.

The chain recombines TRBV19 with TRBJ2-1, with D unclear. The CDR3 is 12 residues long. Germline CDR1 LNHDA, CDR2 SQIVND (reference sequence). V was cut by 5 bases and J by 10 bases, with 12 bases left in between. As DNA, the CDR3 is TGTGCCAGTAGTTTCCGTGGTTACGAGCAGTTCTTC. Its protein is CASSFRGYEQFF.

CDR3 region: CASSTRDRGRETQYF. The CDR3 coding sequence is TGTGCCAGCAGCACCCGGGACAGGGGACGGGAGACCCAGTACTTC. J is TRBJ2-5 and V is TRBV7-9; 10 positions match TRBD1. Germline values: CDR1 SEHNR, CDR2 FQNEAQ (reference sequence). The ends lost 5 bases at V and 5 bases at J; junction bases unmatched: 8. CDR3 length: 15 amino acids.

This chain links TRBV5-1 with TRBJ2-1, with 10 bases aligning to TRBD2. Germline V gene data show CDR1 as SGHRS and CDR2 as YFSETQ. The CDR3 length is 15 residues. Germline trimming cut 3 bases from V and 12 bases from J; bases unmatched to any gene: 12. The CDR3 nucleotides are TGCGCCAGCAGCTCAGCGGGGGGGGGCACAGATACGCAGTTCTTC. Translated, it gives CASSSAGGGTDTQFF. Looking up the rest from reference TRBV5-1 and TRBJ2-1 gives the full variable domain: KAGVTQTPRYLIKTRGQQVTLSCSPISGHRSVSWYQQTPGQGLQFLFEYFSETQRNKGNFPGRFSGRQFSNSRSEMNVSTLELGDSALYLCASSSAGGGTDTQFFGPGTRLTVL.

The V gene is TRBV5-4, the J gene TRBJ2-7; 9 nucleotides match TRBD1. With V trimmed by 3 bases and J by 5 bases, 6 bases remained unmatched. The CDR3 sequence is 14 residues long. CDR1 SGHNT and CDR2 YYREEE come from the germline V gene (reference sequence). CDR3 nucleotide sequence: TGTGCCAGCAGCTCCGGACAGGGGCGCGACGAGCAGTACTTC. Translation gives CASSSGQGRDEQYF.

This clonotype was detected a few times. V and J are TRBV7-9 and TRBJ2-5, with TRBD2 matching over 11 bases. This CDR3 has 16 amino acids. Germline-derived CDR1 and CDR2 are SEHNR and FQNEAQ (reference sequence). V gave up 1 base and J gave up 4 bases; unmatched junction bases: 5. CDR3 nucleotide sequence: TGTGCCAGCAGCTTAGGTCTAGCGGGAGGCGCAGAGACCCAGTACTTC. Translated: CASSLGLAGGAETQYF.

J is TRBJ2-1 and V is TRBV12-3 or TRBV12-4; D gene ambiguous. CDR3 length: 11 residues. V lost 3 bases and J 10 bases, leaving 7 bases between the germline ends. In DNA, the CDR3 is TGTGCCAGCAGTTTCTCGCCGGAGCAGTTCTTC. This encodes CASSFSPEQFF.

This clonotype was observed at least ten times. V usage is TRBV6-2 or TRBV6-3 and J usage is TRBJ1-4; 8 bases match TRBD1. The trim removed 10 bases at V and 7 bases at J, leaving 11 bases unmatched. This CDR3 comprises 14 residues. Germline V gives CDR1 MNHEY, CDR2 SVGEGT. The chain's CDR3 is CATGTGAGGEKLFF. CDR3 nucleotides: TGTGCCACCGGGACAGGCGCGGGGGGTGAAAAACTGTTTTTT.

The DNA for the CDR3 is TGCGCCAGCAGCTCCCACGAGACTAGCGTAACAGATACGCAGTATTTT. As protein: CASSSHETSVTDTQYF. The chain has TRBV5-1 and TRBJ2-3, with TRBD2 matching 8 bases. The germline gives CDR1 SGHRS, CDR2 YFSETQ. Trimming cost V 3 bases and J 3 bases; bases outside gene matches: 9. CDR3 length equals 16 residues.

This clonotype was counted many times. This rearrangement joins TRBV7-9 to TRBJ2-7, with 7 bases aligning to TRBD2. Germline V gene lookup returns CDR1 SEHNR and CDR2 FQNEAQ (reference sequence). V lost 1 base, J lost 5 bases, and 8 bases stayed unmatched. The CDR3 is made up of 15 amino acids. The CDR3 nucleotides are TGTGCCAGCAGCTTAGGCGGGGGACCCACGGACGAGCAGTACTTC. Translated: CASSLGGGPTDEQYF. The variable domain in full, completed from reference TRBV7-9 and TRBJ2-7, reads DTGVSQNPRHKITKRGQNVTFRCDPISEHNRLYWYRQTLGQGPEFLTYFQNEAQLEKSRLLSDRFSAERPKGSFSTLEIQRTEQGDSAMYLCASSLGGGPTDEQYFGPGTRLTVT.

This clonotype was seen ten or more times. The V call is TRBV12-3 or TRBV12-4, the J call TRBJ2-1, with 14 positions matching TRBD2. CDR3 length: 15 residues. V gave up 2 bases and J gave up 7 bases; unmatched junction bases: 1. CDR3 in DNA: TGTGCCAGCAGTTTATGGACTAGCGGGAGGAATGAGCAGTTCTTC. It codes for CASSLWTSGRNEQFF.

The chain uses TRBV20-1 and TRBJ2-1; D is undetermined. CDR1 and CDR2 from the germline V gene are DFQATT and SNEGSKA (reference sequence). V was pared by 1 base and J by 0 bases, with 4 bases between. CDR3 length equals 13 residues. CDR3 nucleotide sequence: TGCAGTGCTAGAGCGAGCTCCTACAATGAGCAGTTCTTC. Encoded protein: CSARASSYNEQFF.

V gene TRBV20-1 combines with J gene TRBJ2-1, with a weak D call TRBD2 (5 bases). CDR1 DFQATT and CDR2 SNEGSKA come from the germline V gene (reference sequence). The CDR3 sequence is 15 residues long. Trimming pared 0 bases from V and 7 bases from J, leaving 16 bases between. CDR3 in amino acids: CSARDRRTLLNEQFF. The CDR3, as DNA: TGCAGTGCTAGAGATCGCAGGACTTTGCTAAATGAGCAGTTCTTC.

As to this clonotype: The germline gene is not matched at one end of the junction; a read error may be the cause. The chain is built from TRBV5-1 and TRBJ2-3; 8 nucleotides match TRBD1. The CDR3 is made up of 16 amino acids. CDR1 SGHRS and CDR2 YFSETQ come from the germline V gene. Here the CDR3 DNA reads TGCGCCAGCAGCTATGGGACAGGCCCCAGCCCAGAGACGCAGTATTTT. This encodes CASSYGTGPSPETQYF.

The rearrangement joins TRBV9 to TRBJ1-2; 9 positions match TRBD1. This CDR3 has 15 residues. V was pared by 5 bases and J by 6 bases, with 11 bases of the junction left unmatched. Germline loops: CDR1 SGDLS, CDR2 YYNGEE. The CDR3 region is CASRQQGARFDGYTF. Written as DNA, the CDR3 is TGTGCCAGCAGACAACAGGGGGCGCGGTTCGATGGCTACACCTTC. Based on the CDR3 plus reference TRBV9 and TRBJ1-2, the full variable domain is DSGVTQTPKHLITATGQRVTLRCSPRSGDLSVYWYQQSLDQGLQFLIQYYNGEERAKGNILERFSAQQFPDLHSELNLSSLELGDSALYFCASRQQGARFDGYTFGSGTRLTVV.

In nucleotides, the CDR3 is TGCAGTGCTTGGACCGACAGACCATACACAGATACGCAGTATTTT. Translating it yields CSAWTDRPYTDTQYF. The V gene is TRBV20-1, the J gene TRBJ2-3, with D maybe TRBD1 (5 bases). Germline V lookup: CDR1 DFQATT, CDR2 SNEGSKA (reference sequence). This CDR3 spans 15 amino acids. V was trimmed by 5 bases and J by 2 bases, leaving 17 bases between them.

The chain is built from TRBV20-1 and TRBJ1-2; 8 bases align to TRBD1. This CDR3 has 13 residues. V lost 1 base and J lost 8; bases outside the gene matches: 6. Germline V CDR1 and CDR2: DFQATT, SNEGSKA (reference sequence). The CDR3 DNA reads TGCAGTGCTAGAGGCGGGACAGGTTGGGGCTACACCTTC. Its translation is CSARGGTGWGYTF.

The chain employs TRBV19 and TRBJ2-2; perhaps TRBD1 as D (6 bases). The CDR3 runs 15 residues. With 7 bases removed from V and 6 bases from J, the gap between germline ends came to 18 bases. CDR1 LNHDA and CDR2 SQIVND come from the germline V gene (reference sequence). The CDR3 bases are TGTGCCAGTACCACCGGGACACTTAGATCCGGGGAGCTGTTTTTT. Translating gives CASTTGTLRSGELFF.

This clonotype was recorded a few times. The gene calls are TRBV7-9 and TRBJ1-2; 8 nucleotides match TRBD1. V lost 6 bases, J lost 5 bases, and 5 bases stayed unmatched. Germline lookup yields CDR1 SEHNR and CDR2 FQNEAQ (reference sequence). This CDR3 has 13 residues. Here the CDR3 DNA reads TGTGCCAGCAGTTCGGACAGGGAATATGGCTACACCTTC. As protein: CASSSDREYGYTF.

The table lists this clonotype with a few counts. V is TRBV7-9 and J is TRBJ2-1, with D possibly being TRBD1 (5 bases). The CDR3 consists of 12 residues. V gave up 7 bases and J gave up 3 bases, with 7 bases separating them. Germline lookup yields CDR1 SEHNR and CDR2 FQNEAQ (reference sequence). CDR3 bases: TGTGCCAGCACAGGGATCTACAATGAGCAGTTCTTC. It specifies CASTGIYNEQFF.

The chain joins TRBV20-1 to TRBJ2-7; no clear D gene. CDR3 length: 12 amino acids. Germline V CDR1 and CDR2: DFQATT, SNEGSKA (reference sequence). Trimming removed 3 bases from V and 0 bases from J, with 6 bases in between. As DNA, the CDR3 is TGCAGTGCTAGGCAGGTCTCCTACGAGCAGTACTTC. As protein: CSARQVSYEQYF.

The rearrangement links TRBV20-1 to TRBJ2-1; D possibly uses TRBD1 or TRBD2 (7 bases each). The V gene's germline CDR1 is DFQATT and CDR2 SNEGSKA (reference sequence). CDR3 length equals 14 residues. V lost 6 bases, J lost 3 bases, and 15 bases lay in between. The CDR3 DNA follows: TGCAGTGCCAAGCAGGGGGGGAACTACAATGAGCAGTTCTTC. Amino acid sequence: CSAKQGGNYNEQFF.

J is TRBJ2-7 and V is TRBV19; D may be TRBD2 (6 bases). The CDR3 runs 18 residues. The V gene lost 4 bases and the J gene lost 5 bases, with 27 bases spanning the gap. Germline V gene lookup returns CDR1 LNHDA and CDR2 SQIVND (reference sequence). For the CDR3, the DNA is TGTGCCAGTAGTACATCCGGGCCCGGCTATCCGGCGGGGAACGAGCAGTACTTC. Its protein product is CASSTSGPGYPAGNEQYF.

This clonotype came up a few times. The chain is built from TRBV29-1 and TRBJ2-2; D gene unclear. The CDR3 is 13 residues long. CDR1 is SQVTM and CDR2 is ANQGSEA in the germline V gene. Trimming stripped 6 bases from V and 0 bases from J, with 8 bases between. CDR3 loop: CSVSRTNTGELFF. CDR3 nucleotide sequence: TGCAGCGTATCCAGAACGAACACCGGGGAGCTGTTTTTT.